The clone carrying this T cell receptor (beta chain) was found a few times. As yet, its antigen is unknown. The CDR3 length is 15 residues. From germline, CDR1 is SEHNR and CDR2 FQNEAQ (reference sequence). V gave up 5 bases and J gave up 1 base, with 14 bases separating them. TCRdb reprocessed the reads via MiXCR and lists one record per CDR3 protein. Here the sample spans some 180,000 distinct CDR3 sequences, approximately 18% being singletons. The data stem from a study of T cell repertoires in cytomegalovirus infection. The wider study: From public TCR beta signatures came an indication of both CMV infection and matching HLA type.

General study findings and limits: Dominant in the ex vivo response were TCR beta clonotypes restricted by HLA-C and specific for CMV. Identification of carriers of CMV plus the relevant HLA was achieved through cumulative public TCR beta family frequency.

This chain joins TRBV7-9 and TRBJ1-1; TRBD1 is a possible D gene (6 bases). Sequencing was performed on CD8+ T cells from PBMCs. The clonotype comes from a human donor in good health (CMV status not recorded). Some clones in this sample may be carry-over from other donors' samples. CDR3 nucleotide sequence: TGTGCCAGCAGCCCCAGGGGACGGGGGAACACTGAAGCTTTCTTT. Translated, it gives CASSPRGRGNTEAFF.